The 6 T cell receptor beta chains given below trace back to one sample, sequenced in a study of blood T cell repertoires in COVID-19. Generated by immunoSEQ multiplex PCR, the TCRdb table keeps only in-frame clones and is missing some. The sample consists of some 52,000 clones, around 86% of them appearing once. The sample consisted of peripheral blood. The source of these receptors is a man between 65 and 85 years old with acute or convalescent COVID-19.

This sequence joins TRBV19 and TRBJ1-2, with unresolved D. Germline V gene lookup returns CDR1 LNHDA and CDR2 SQIVND (reference sequence). The V and J ends lost 7 bases and 5 bases respectively, with 14 bases between them. The CDR3 is made up of 13 amino acids. CDR3 DNA: TGTGCCAGTACACACAATGAGGGTTATGGCTACACCTTC. Amino acid sequence: CASTHNEGYGYTF.

The chain links TRBV6-5 to TRBJ2-7, with a possible D match to TRBD2 (5 bases). Germline CDR1 MNHEY, CDR2 SVGAGI. The CDR3 length is 13 residues. Trimming took 5 bases from V and 4 from J, leaving 12 bases between them. CDR3: CASSILRGYEQYF. The CDR3 coding sequence is TGTGCCAGCAGTATCCTTCGAGGGTACGAGCAGTACTTC.

This clone was detected once. J is TRBJ1-6 and V is TRBV5-5, with D possibly matching TRBD1 (6 bases). With 6 bases removed from V and 0 bases from J, the gap between germline ends came to 19 bases. The V gene's germline CDR1 is SGHKS and CDR2 YYEKEE (reference sequence). This CDR3 is built from 18 residues. CDR3 nucleotides: TGTGCCAGCACCCCCGGGGGGCCAGGGAGCTCCTATAATTCACCCCTCCACTTT. Residues: CASTPGGPGSSYNSPLHF.

This clone was detected a few times. The chain combines TRBV30 with TRBJ2-5; D is unclear. The CDR3 totals 12 residues. V lost 0 bases and J 5 bases, leaving 7 bases between the germline ends. Germline V CDR1 and CDR2: GTSNPN, SVGIG (reference sequence). CDR3 residues: CAWSVLLETQYF. CDR3 nucleotides: TGTGCCTGGAGTGTACTCTTGGAGACCCAGTACTTC.

This chain joins TRBV30 and TRBJ1-5, with D unclear. The germline gives CDR1 GTSNPN, CDR2 SVGIG (reference sequence). V shed 0 bases and J shed 3 bases, with 9 bases lying between them. CDR3 size: 14 residues. The CDR3 region is CAWSVSTINQPQHF. The CDR3 DNA is TGTGCCTGGAGTGTATCAACTATCAATCAGCCCCAGCATTTT.

J is TRBJ1-2 and V is TRBV27; tentative D call: TRBD1 (6 bases). CDR3 length equals 15 residues. Germline loops: CDR1 MNHEY, CDR2 SMNVEV (reference sequence). V shed 6 bases and J shed 4 bases, with 18 bases lying between them. The CDR3 loop is CASRARTAYSYGYTF. CDR3 nucleotide sequence: TGTGCCAGCAGAGCCCGGACAGCTTATAGCTATGGCTACACCTTC.